This paragraph covers one TCR beta chain sequence. Its target is not known. The CDR3 sequence is 13 residues long. The germline V and J ends were trimmed by 5 bases and 9 bases, with 14 bases remaining between them. In germline, CDR1 is SGHVS, CDR2 FQNEAQ. Sequencing was performed with immunoSEQ multiplex PCR; in TCRdb, only in-frame clones are kept and a portion is missing. The repertoire holds roughly 60,000 clones, with about 94% as singletons. The data derive from a study of OX40 agonist ivuxolimab in advanced cancers. Overall study: Patients' therapy was ivuxolimab, an antibody that acts as an agonist of OX40 (CD134). The study's findings and limits: The investigators did not determine what antigen specificity the expanded peripheral T cells had.

The gene calls are TRBV7-8 and TRBJ1-5; D not resolved. The TCR originated in an adult with an advanced solid tumor such as melanoma, head and neck, liver or kidney cancer. This specimen was CD4+ or CD8+ T cells sorted from blood, taken in a trial of the OX40 agonist ivuxolimab. CDR3 bases: TGTGCCAGCAGCAACAGCAACGTGCGGCCCCAGCATTTT. This encodes CASSNSNVRPQHF.